A single sample is the source of the 30 T cell receptor beta chains below, sequenced in a study of blood T cells in healthy people across ages. With a J-beta primer mix and a sample-barcoded 5' primer, a second PCR ran roughly 6 to 12 cycles. One entry per CDR3 protein results from TCRdb running MiXCR on the 5' RACE reads. The profile covers approximately 760,000 distinct CDR3 sequences, with approximately 25% appearing a single time and 9.4% taken by the ten largest. The same specimen was also included in a second study, on T cells of mothers and their children.

The sample taken for sequencing was blood. Every receptor here comes from a boy between 10 and 17 years old in good health.

In this sample, this clonotype turned up a few times. V gene TRBV6-5 combines with J gene TRBJ2-3; TRBD2 aligns across 10 bases. The CDR3 contains 16 residues. V lost 0 bases and J lost 5; bases outside the gene matches: 5. The V gene's germline CDR1 is MNHEY and CDR2 SVGAGI. DNA for the CDR3: TGTGCCAGCAGTTACTCTGCTAGCGGGGGCCAAGATACGCAGTATTTT. Translation: CASSYSASGGQDTQYF.

This clonotype turned up a few times. The junction shows a germline mismatch at one end, possibly a read error. CDR3 loop: CASTLGRQHLYEQYF. CDR3 DNA: TGTGCCAGCACCTTAGGCCGGCAGCATCTCTACGAGCAGTACTTC. The chain uses TRBV7-9 and TRBJ2-7; D remains unclear. The CDR3 extends over 15 amino acids. CDR1 SEHNR and CDR2 FQNEAQ come from the germline V gene (reference sequence).

The V call is TRBV13, the J call TRBJ1-6; a possible D gene is TRBD1 (5 bases). Germline V gives CDR1 PRHDT, CDR2 FYEKMQ (reference sequence). The CDR3 length is 15 residues. V lost 5 bases, J lost 0 bases, and 8 bases lay in between. CDR3 nucleotide sequence: TGTGCCAGCAGCCCAGGGAGCTCCTATAATTCACCCCTCCACTTT. Amino acids: CASSPGSSYNSPLHF.

This clonotype was recorded a few times. The chain carries TRBV13 and TRBJ2-4; the D is unclear. From germline, CDR1 is PRHDT and CDR2 FYEKMQ (reference sequence). CDR3 size: 15 residues. V gave up 0 bases and J gave up 5 bases, with 11 bases separating them. DNA of the CDR3: TGTGCCAGCAGCTTAGGGCCGGAGAGAGAAAACATTCAGTACTTC. Residues: CASSLGPERENIQYF.

This clonotype was seen a handful of times. CDR3 coding DNA: TGTGCCAGCAGCACCTATGGCCCTTTGAATGAGCAGTTCTTC. This encodes CASSTYGPLNEQFF. The genes are TRBV3-1 and TRBJ2-5; D gene ambiguous. Gene TRBJ2-1 matches the end of the DNA better, so the J call may be wrong. The CDR3 has 14 amino acids. Germline V gives CDR1 LGHDT, CDR2 YNNKEL (reference sequence).

The chain has TRBV6-6 and TRBJ2-4, with D possibly TRBD1 on 6 matching bases. Trimming pared 6 bases from V and 0 bases from J, leaving 15 bases between. Germline CDR1 is MNHNY and CDR2 is SVGAGI (reference sequence). This CDR3 has 16 amino acids. The CDR3 sequence: CASRPWTAIAKNIQYF. Written as DNA, the CDR3 is TGTGCCAGCAGGCCCTGGACAGCTATAGCCAAAAACATTCAGTACTTC.

This chain links TRBV7-9 with TRBJ1-4; D perhaps matches TRBD1 (5 bases). Trimming cost V 2 bases and J 5 bases, with 15 bases left between them. The CDR3 extends over 16 amino acids. Germline CDR1 is SEHNR and CDR2 is FQNEAQ (reference sequence). The CDR3 is CASSLKDVGGNEKLFF. The DNA of the CDR3 is TGTGCCAGCAGCTTAAAGGACGTCGGGGGGAATGAAAAACTGTTTTTT. The full variable domain, in which reference TRBV7-9 and TRBJ1-4 provide the parts outside the CDR3, is DTGVSQNPRHKITKRGQNVTFRCDPISEHNRLYWYRQTLGQGPEFLTYFQNEAQLEKSRLLSDRFSAERPKGSFSTLEIQRTEQGDSAMYLCASSLKDVGGNEKLFFGSGTQLSVL.

This chain connects TRBV2 to TRBJ1-5; no reliable D call. This CDR3 comprises 13 residues. Trimming took off 6 bases at V and 0 bases at J, with 6 bases between the two ends. Germline CDR1 SNHLY, CDR2 FYNNEI. The CDR3 region is CASSADSNQPQHF. For the CDR3, the DNA is TGTGCCAGCAGCGCGGATAGCAATCAGCCCCAGCATTTT.

Turning to this clonotype: An end of the junction differs from the germline gene, which may be a read error. The rearrangement links TRBV11-2 to TRBJ2-1; D is perhaps TRBD2 (6 bases). Germline V CDR1 and CDR2: SGHAT, FQNNGV. CDR3 length: 14 residues. For the CDR3, the DNA is TGTGCCGGCAGCTTAGTTCGGGGAGGCAATGAGCAGTTCTTC. Translated: CAGSLVRGGNEQFF.

This clonotype has more than one count but fewer than ten. The chain joins TRBV7-9 to TRBJ2-5; TRBD1 matches at 9 bases. The V gene's germline CDR1 is SEHNR and CDR2 FQNEAQ (reference sequence). V was clipped by 7 bases and J by 3 bases; unmatched bases: 6. This CDR3 has 14 residues. The CDR3 DNA follows: TGTGCCAGCACCTCGGACAGGGGCGAAGAGACCCAGTACTTC. This codes for CASTSDRGEETQYF. The full variable domain, rest sourced from reference TRBV7-9 and TRBJ2-5, is DTGVSQNPRHKITKRGQNVTFRCDPISEHNRLYWYRQTLGQGPEFLTYFQNEAQLEKSRLLSDRFSAERPKGSFSTLEIQRTEQGDSAMYLCASTSDRGEETQYFGPGTRLLVL.

As regards this clonotype: Since no conserved phenylalanine or tryptophan closes the CDR3, a read error is the likely cause. The chain has TRBV2 and TRBJ1-1, with a weak D call TRBD1 (5 bases). V lost 6 bases and J 0 bases, leaving 17 bases between the germline ends. In germline, CDR1 is SNHLY, CDR2 FYNNEI. The CDR3 contains 16 residues. CDR3 coding DNA: TGTGCCAGCAGCCGACAGCAAGCAGGTTTGAACACTGAAGCTTTCCTT. Translation: CASSRQQAGLNTEAFL.

CDR3 residues: CASSIFVGYEQYF. The CDR3 nucleotides are TGTGCCAGTAGTATTTTTGTAGGCTACGAGCAGTACTTC. V gene TRBV19 combines with J gene TRBJ2-7; D is ambiguous. In germline, CDR1 is LNHDA, CDR2 SQIVND (reference sequence). This CDR3 has 13 amino acids. Trimming left V 3 bases short and J 3 bases short, with 9 bases between. Looking up the rest from reference TRBV19 and TRBJ2-7 gives the full variable domain: DGGITQSPKYLFRKEGQNVTLSCEQNLNHDAMYWYRQDPGQGLRLIYYSQIVNDFQKGDIAEGYSVSREKKESFPLTVTSAQKNPTAFYLCASSIFVGYEQYFGPGTRLTVT.

This clonotype was counted once. The chain carries TRBV3-1 and TRBJ2-7; 14 positions agree with TRBD2. CDR3 length: 18 residues. Germline V gene sequence: CDR1 LGHDT, CDR2 YNNKEL (reference sequence). V lost 4 bases to trimming and J lost 2 bases; unmatched junction nucleotides: 10. CDR3 DNA sequence: TGTGCCAGCAGCCCTGGACTAGCGGGAGGACGAATTCCCTACGAGCAGTACTTC. It translates to CASSPGLAGGRIPYEQYF.

The gene calls are TRBV28 and TRBJ2-1; no clear D gene. The CDR3 sequence is 11 residues long. Germline V CDR1 and CDR2: MDHEN, SYDVKM. V dropped 6 bases and J dropped 5 bases, with 5 bases sitting between them. In DNA, the CDR3 is TGTGCCAGCAGGTCCAACAATGAGCAGTTCTTC. The encoded protein is CASRSNNEQFF. The full variable domain, rest sourced from reference TRBV28 and TRBJ2-1, is DVKVTQSSRYLVKRTGEKVFLECVQDMDHENMFWYRQDPGLGLRLIYFSYDVKMKEKGDIPEGYSVSREKKERFSLILESASTNQTSMYLCASRSNNEQFFGPGTRLTVL.

The rearrangement links TRBV7-9 to TRBJ1-3, with D tentatively TRBD1 (6 bases). The CDR3 is 17 amino acids. The V gene's germline CDR1 is SEHNR and CDR2 FQNEAQ (reference sequence). V gave up 4 bases and J gave up 0 bases, with 16 bases separating them. CDR3 loop: CASSYRQDEISGNTIYF. CDR3 in DNA: TGTGCCAGCAGCTACCGACAGGATGAAATCTCTGGAAACACCATATATTTT.

This clonotype was picked up a small number of times. V gene TRBV3-1 combines with J gene TRBJ2-5; no clear D. The J call may be incorrect, as the DNA end agrees better with TRBJ2-7. The CDR3 has 13 residues. Germline-derived CDR1 and CDR2 are LGHDT and YNNKEL (reference sequence). CDR3 sequence: CASSQEGSSEQYF. The CDR3 DNA reads as TGTGCCAGCAGCCAAGAAGGTTCGAGCGAGCAGTACTTC.

In this sample, this clonotype turned up once. The chain couples TRBV5-4 to TRBJ1-2; a weak D match, TRBD1 (5 bases). Germline values: CDR1 SGHNT, CDR2 YYREEE (reference sequence). Trimming took off 3 bases at V and 5 bases at J, with 14 bases between the two ends. This CDR3 contains 14 residues. CDR3 coding DNA: TGTGCCAGCAGCTCATCGGTGGCAGGGTATGGCTACACCTTC. This translates into CASSSSVAGYGYTF.

This chain joins TRBV9 and TRBJ2-5, with unresolved D. Near its end, the DNA agrees better with TRBJ2-1, so the J call may be wrong. This CDR3 contains 14 residues. The germline CDR1 and CDR2 sequences are SGDLS and YYNGEE. The CDR3: CASSVDGGSYEQFF. CDR3 coding DNA: TGTGCCAGCAGCGTAGATGGCGGAAGTTACGAGCAGTTCTTC.

This rearrangement joins TRBV9 to TRBJ1-1; weak D call: TRBD1 (6 bases). This CDR3 is built from 14 residues. Trimming removed 0 bases at V and 8 bases at J, with 14 bases between. Germline CDR1 SGDLS, CDR2 YYNGEE. The CDR3 is CASSVEGGRGEAFF. The CDR3 DNA sequence: TGTGCCAGCAGCGTAGAAGGGGGACGGGGGGAAGCTTTCTTT.

The chain uses TRBV29-1 and TRBJ2-5; D might be TRBD2 (6 bases). Trimming took off 8 bases at V and 4 bases at J, with 14 bases between the two ends. Germline assignment: CDR1 SQVTM and CDR2 ANQGSEA. The CDR3 totals 12 residues. CDR3 region: CSSGEEGETQYF. CDR3 nucleotides: TGCAGCTCCGGGGAGGAGGGAGAGACCCAGTACTTC.

The rearrangement links TRBV9 to TRBJ2-5; TRBD2 agrees at 8 bases. The DNA end lines up better with TRBJ2-1; the J call may be wrong. The CDR3 covers 14 residues. The V gene's germline CDR1 is SGDLS and CDR2 YYNGEE. CDR3 protein: CASSVGLAGQEQFF. The CDR3 bases are TGTGCCAGCAGCGTAGGTCTAGCGGGTCAGGAGCAGTTCTTC.

This clonotype appeared a few times. J is TRBJ2-5 and V is TRBV14; D is tentatively TRBD1 or TRBD2 (5 bases each). The CDR3 contains 15 residues. V lost 4 bases and J 5 bases, leaving 17 bases between the germline ends. The germline CDR1 and CDR2 sequences are SGHDN and FVKESK. CDR3 sequence (DNA): TGTGCCAGCAGCCCCCTCGGGGCTATAGGGGAGACCCAGTACTTC. It yields the protein CASSPLGAIGETQYF.

The chain couples TRBV7-2 to TRBJ2-3; D is unclear. V shed 1 base and J shed 5 bases, with 10 bases lying between them. The germline CDR1 and CDR2 sequences are SGHTA and FQGNSA. This CDR3 is built from 14 residues. CDR3 coding DNA: TGTGCCAGCAGCTTAGAGTCTGCGATAGATACGCAGTATTTT. Its protein is CASSLESAIDTQYF.

This clonotype was seen a few times. CDR3 protein: CSAGSLLGDFFTDTQYF. The DNA of the CDR3 is TGCAGTGCTGGGAGCCTTTTGGGGGACTTTTTCACAGATACGCAGTATTTT. V and J are TRBV20-1 and TRBJ2-3; maybe TRBD2 (6 bases). V was pared by 5 bases and J by 2 bases, with 23 bases between. Germline V gene lookup returns CDR1 DFQATT and CDR2 SNEGSKA (reference sequence). The CDR3 sequence is 17 residues long.

This clonotype occurred a few times. This chain connects TRBV29-1 to TRBJ1-1; D might be TRBD1 (6 bases). CDR1 is SQVTM and CDR2 is ANQGSEA in the germline V gene. Trimming removed 0 bases from V and 11 bases from J, with 16 bases in between. This CDR3 is built from 13 residues. The CDR3 nucleotides are TGCAGCGTTGAAGAGAAAGGGGGAATTGTGGCTTTCTTT. Translated, it gives CSVEEKGGIVAFF.

This clonotype was counted between two and nine times. This rearrangement joins TRBV7-8 to TRBJ2-1; D is possibly TRBD2 (7 bases). The V end was cut by 6 bases, the J end by 1 base, with 16 bases between. The CDR3 consists of 16 residues. Germline V lookup: CDR1 SGHVS, CDR2 FQNEAQ. For the CDR3, the DNA is TGTGCCAGCAGACAGAGGAGGGGGGGGTCCTACAATGAGCAGTTCTTC. Amino acids: CASRQRRGGSYNEQFF.

This clonotype was detected only a few times. Germline is not matched at one junction end, which may reflect a read error. The chain joins TRBV25-1 to TRBJ2-5, with 8 bases that match TRBD2. The CDR3 contains 15 residues. Looked up from germline, CDR1 is MGHDK and CDR2 is SYGVNS. This CDR3 reads CASSESSGPQGTQYF. As DNA, the CDR3 is TGTGCCAGCAGTGAATCTAGCGGGCCCCAAGGGACCCAGTACTTC.

This chain joins TRBV20-1 and TRBJ2-5, with 8 positions matching TRBD1. The length of the CDR3 is 17 residues. V dropped 0 bases and J dropped 0; count of bases not matched to a gene: 9. The germline gives CDR1 DFQATT, CDR2 SNEGSKA (reference sequence). The CDR3 region has the DNA TGCAGTGCTAGAGATAGGGCAACAGGGGGATACCAAGAGACCCAGTACTTC. Its protein is CSARDRATGGYQETQYF.

This clonotype was picked up a small number of times. The chain uses TRBV11-2 and TRBJ2-5; TRBD1 agrees at 7 bases. The CDR3 is 14 residues long. Germline V lookup: CDR1 SGHAT, CDR2 FQNNGV. V gave up 4 bases and J gave up 10 bases; unmatched junction bases: 12. The CDR3 DNA reads as TGTGCCAGCAGCTCCTGGACAGGATCTGAGGGCCAGTACTTC. Amino acid sequence: CASSSWTGSEGQYF. Full variable domain (outside the CDR3, taken from reference TRBV11-2 and TRBJ2-5): EAGVAQSPRYKIIEKRQSVAFWCNPISGHATLYWYQQILGQGPKLLIQFQNNGVVDDSQLPKDRFSAERLKGVDSTLKIQPAKLEDSAVYLCASSSWTGSEGQYFGPGTRLLVL.

The V and J genes are TRBV6-2 or TRBV6-3 and TRBJ2-2; D is perhaps TRBD1 or TRBD2 (6 bases each). Trimming cost V 7 bases and J 4 bases, with 13 bases left between them. The length of the CDR3 is 14 residues. Germline-derived CDR1 and CDR2 are MNHEY and SVGEGT. CDR3 in DNA: TGTGCCAGCACACCCCCGGGGGCCACCGGGGAGCTGTTTTTT. Its translation: CASTPPGATGELFF.